Listed here are 12 T cell receptor beta chains from one sample, sequenced in a study of OX40 agonist ivuxolimab in advanced cancers. The repertoire was sequenced with immunoSEQ multiplex PCR; TCRdb's copy has only in-frame clones and lacks some. The sample includes 40,000 or so clones, roughly 86% of them seen just once. The sample was CD4+ or CD8+ T cells sorted from blood, taken in a trial of the OX40 agonist ivuxolimab. The receptors stem from an adult with an advanced solid tumor such as melanoma, head and neck, liver or kidney cancer.

The CDR3 loop is CASSIEGRDRNQPQHF. The CDR3 region has the DNA TGTGCCAGTAGTATTGAGGGGCGCGACAGAAATCAGCCCCAGCATTTT. The chain joins TRBV19 to TRBJ1-5; TRBD1 is a possible D gene (5 bases). Germline lookup yields CDR1 LNHDA and CDR2 SQIVND (reference sequence). This CDR3 is built from 16 residues. Trimming removed 3 bases at V and 4 bases at J, with 16 bases between.

The chain joins TRBV7-3 to TRBJ1-1; D might be TRBD1 (5 bases). The CDR3 consists of 13 residues. Germline-derived CDR1 and CDR2 are SGHTA and FQGTGA. Trimming pared 5 bases from V and 6 bases from J, leaving 13 bases between. The CDR3 is CASSPAGIPEAFF. CDR3 coding DNA: TGTGCCAGCAGCCCCGCAGGGATTCCTGAAGCTTTCTTT.

The CDR3 sequence is CATLDWESGNTIYF. The DNA of the CDR3 is TGTGCCACCTTGGATTGGGAGTCTGGAAACACCATATATTTT. The gene calls are TRBV7-6 and TRBJ1-3, with D uncertain. CDR1 is SGHVS and CDR2 is FNYEAQ in the germline V gene. V was pared by 10 bases and J by 1 base, with 14 bases between. The CDR3 has 14 residues. Combining the CDR3 with reference TRBV7-6 and TRBJ1-3 gives the whole variable domain GAGVSQSPRYKVTKRGQDVALRCDPISGHVSLYWYRQALGQGPEFLTYFNYEAQQDKSGLPNDRFSAERPEGSISTLTIQRTEQRDSAMYRCATLDWESGNTIYFGEGSWLTVV.

The chain carries TRBV18 and TRBJ1-1, with a weak D call TRBD1 (6 bases). The germline V gene encodes CDR1 KGHSH and CDR2 LQKENI. The CDR3 totals 15 residues. Trimming pared 2 bases from V and 3 bases from J, leaving 13 bases between. The CDR3 sequence: CASSPVGGLDTEAFF. The CDR3 DNA sequence: TGTGCCAGCTCACCAGTTGGGGGGCTGGACACTGAAGCTTTCTTT.

The chain employs TRBV5-1 and TRBJ1-5, with unresolved D. The CDR3 runs 18 residues. V dropped 7 bases and J dropped 0 bases, with 23 bases sitting between them. The germline V gene encodes CDR1 SGHRS and CDR2 YFSETQ. CDR3 protein: CASLKAPSLYHSNQPQHF. In nucleotides, the CDR3 is TGCGCCAGCCTAAAAGCCCCATCTTTATATCATAGCAATCAGCCCCAGCATTTT.

The chain couples TRBV5-4 to TRBJ1-1, with unresolved D. Germline loops: CDR1 SGHNT, CDR2 YYREEE (reference sequence). CDR3 size: 12 residues. V was clipped by 0 bases and J by 11 bases, with 11 bases between them. The CDR3 DNA sequence: TGTGCCAGCAGCTTGGAACAGTGGGAGGCTTTCTTT. This codes for CASSLEQWEAFF.

The chain links TRBV6-5 to TRBJ1-1; D is undetermined. The V end was cut by 2 bases, the J end by 0 bases, with 10 bases between. Germline lookup yields CDR1 MNHEY and CDR2 SVGAGI. This CDR3 is built from 15 residues. This CDR3 is CASSYRQPLNTEAFF. The CDR3 DNA reads TGTGCCAGCAGTTACCGTCAGCCTTTGAACACTGAAGCTTTCTTT.

This clone has only one observation. V and J are TRBV7-9 and TRBJ1-1; 9 bases are shared with TRBD1. This CDR3 has 14 amino acids. From germline, CDR1 is SEHNR and CDR2 FQNEAQ (reference sequence). The V segment lost 5 bases and the J segment 5 bases; nucleotides outside the gene matches: 6. CDR3 in DNA: TGTGCCAGCAGCCCCACAGGGGGCAGTACTGAAGCTTTCTTT. Translated: CASSPTGGSTEAFF.

The chain has TRBV27 and TRBJ2-3; D gene unclear. Per the germline V gene, CDR1 is MNHEY and CDR2 is SMNVEV (reference sequence). CDR3 length: 13 residues. V lost 2 bases to trimming and J lost 5 bases, with 8 bases between them. The CDR3 is CASSLPRGDTQYF. Here the CDR3 DNA reads TGTGCCAGCAGTTTACCGCGAGGAGATACGCAGTATTTT.

The V call is TRBV27, the J call TRBJ2-3, with D possibly matching TRBD1 (5 bases). CDR1 and CDR2 from the germline V gene are MNHEY and SMNVEV (reference sequence). Trimming left V 2 bases short and J 10 bases short, with 13 bases between. This CDR3 has 13 residues. CDR3 in DNA: TGTGCCAGCAGTTTAACAAAACCCAGGGCGCAGTATTTT. This translates into CASSLTKPRAQYF.

The chain links TRBV2 to TRBJ1-1; 9 positions match TRBD1. The CDR3 is 15 amino acids. After removal of 8 bases from V and 4 bases from J, the junction contained 11 bases not matched to a gene. The germline gives CDR1 SNHLY, CDR2 FYNNEI. The CDR3 reads CASEKGQGMGTEAFF. The CDR3 nucleotides read TGTGCCAGCGAAAAAGGACAGGGGATGGGCACTGAAGCTTTCTTT.

In regard to this clone: Additional DNA sequences in this sample encode the identical CDR3. The CDR3 coding sequence is TGTGCCAGCAGCTTTGACCCCCCTCTCGCTTTCTTT. Its protein is CASSFDPPLAFF. This chain links TRBV7-9 with TRBJ1-1; D unresolved. V was clipped by 3 bases and J by 11 bases, with 13 bases between them. Germline CDR1 is SEHNR and CDR2 is FQNEAQ (reference sequence). The CDR3 runs 12 residues. Full variable domain (remainder filled in from reference TRBV7-9 and TRBJ1-1): DTGVSQNPRHKITKRGQNVTFRCDPISEHNRLYWYRQTLGQGPEFLTYFQNEAQLEKSRLLSDRFSAERPKGSFSTLEIQRTEQGDSAMYLCASSFDPPLAFFGQGTRLTVV.